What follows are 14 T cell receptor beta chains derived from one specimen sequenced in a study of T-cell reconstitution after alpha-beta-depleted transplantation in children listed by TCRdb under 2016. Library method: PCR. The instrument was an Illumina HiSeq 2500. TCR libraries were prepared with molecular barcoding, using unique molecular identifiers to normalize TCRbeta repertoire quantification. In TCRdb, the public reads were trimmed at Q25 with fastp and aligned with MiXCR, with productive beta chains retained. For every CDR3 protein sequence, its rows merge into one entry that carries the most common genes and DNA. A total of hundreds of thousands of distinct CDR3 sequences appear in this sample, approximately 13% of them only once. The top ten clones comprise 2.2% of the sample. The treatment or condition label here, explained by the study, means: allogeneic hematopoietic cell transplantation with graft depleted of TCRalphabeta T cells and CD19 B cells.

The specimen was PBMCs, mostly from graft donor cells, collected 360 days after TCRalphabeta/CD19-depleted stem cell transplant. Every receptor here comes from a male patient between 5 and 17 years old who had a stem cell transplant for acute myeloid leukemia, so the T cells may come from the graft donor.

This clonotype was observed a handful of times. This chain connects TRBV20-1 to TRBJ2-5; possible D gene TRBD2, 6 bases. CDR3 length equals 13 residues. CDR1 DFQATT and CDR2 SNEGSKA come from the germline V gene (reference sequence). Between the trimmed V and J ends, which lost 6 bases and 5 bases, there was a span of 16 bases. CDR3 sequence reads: CSASPKGRETQYF. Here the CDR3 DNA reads TGCAGTGCCAGCCCCAAGGGGAGGGAGACCCAGTACTTC.

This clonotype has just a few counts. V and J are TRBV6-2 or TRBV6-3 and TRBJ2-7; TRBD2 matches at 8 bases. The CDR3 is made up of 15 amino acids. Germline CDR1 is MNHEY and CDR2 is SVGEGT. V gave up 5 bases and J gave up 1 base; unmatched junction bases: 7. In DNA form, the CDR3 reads TGTGCCAGCAGTATTACTAGCGGAGGATCCTACGAGCAGTACTTC. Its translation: CASSITSGGSYEQYF.

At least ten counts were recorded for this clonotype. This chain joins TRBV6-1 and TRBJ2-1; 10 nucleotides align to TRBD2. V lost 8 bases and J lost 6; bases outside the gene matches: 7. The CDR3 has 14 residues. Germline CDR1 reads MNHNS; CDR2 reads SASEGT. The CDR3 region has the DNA TGTGCCAGCTCAGGAGCGGGAGGGCTCAATGAGCAGTTCTTC. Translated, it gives CASSGAGGLNEQFF.

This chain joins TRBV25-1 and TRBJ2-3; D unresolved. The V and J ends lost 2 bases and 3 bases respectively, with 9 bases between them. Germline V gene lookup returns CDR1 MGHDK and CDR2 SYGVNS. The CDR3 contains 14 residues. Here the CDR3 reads CASSEREWTDTQYF. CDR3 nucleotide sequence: TGTGCCAGCAGTGAAAGGGAATGGACAGATACGCAGTATTTT.

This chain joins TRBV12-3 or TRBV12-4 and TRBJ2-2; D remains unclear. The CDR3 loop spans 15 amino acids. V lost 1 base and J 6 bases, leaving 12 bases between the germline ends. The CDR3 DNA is TGTGCCAGCAGTTTAGGAGGAAATTACGCCGGGGAGCTGTTTTTT. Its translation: CASSLGGNYAGELFF.

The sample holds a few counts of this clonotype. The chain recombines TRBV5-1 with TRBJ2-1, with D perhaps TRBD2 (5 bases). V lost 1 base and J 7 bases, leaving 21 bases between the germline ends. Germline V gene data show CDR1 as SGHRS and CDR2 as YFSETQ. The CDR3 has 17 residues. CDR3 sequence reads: CASSLYGNPGMANEQFF. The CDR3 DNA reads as TGCGCCAGCAGCTTGTACGGAAACCCCGGGATGGCAAATGAGCAGTTCTTC.

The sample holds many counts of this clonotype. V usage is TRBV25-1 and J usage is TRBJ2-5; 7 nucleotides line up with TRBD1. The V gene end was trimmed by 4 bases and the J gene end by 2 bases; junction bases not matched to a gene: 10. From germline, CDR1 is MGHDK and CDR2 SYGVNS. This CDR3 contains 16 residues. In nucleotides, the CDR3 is TGTGCCAGCAGTGTCGCCTGGGACAGCCTACAAGAGACCCAGTACTTC. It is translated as CASSVAWDSLQETQYF.

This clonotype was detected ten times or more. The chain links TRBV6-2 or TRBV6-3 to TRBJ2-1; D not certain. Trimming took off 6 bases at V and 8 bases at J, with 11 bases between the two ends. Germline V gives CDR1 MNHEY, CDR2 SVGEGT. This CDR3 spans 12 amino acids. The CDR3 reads CASSPLTYEQFF. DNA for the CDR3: TGTGCCAGCAGCCCACTTACCTATGAGCAGTTCTTC.

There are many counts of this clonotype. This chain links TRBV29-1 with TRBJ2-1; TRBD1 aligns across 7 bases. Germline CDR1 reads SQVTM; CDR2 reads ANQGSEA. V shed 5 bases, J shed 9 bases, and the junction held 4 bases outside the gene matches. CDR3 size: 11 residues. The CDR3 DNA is TGCAGCGTTAATTACAGGGGTGAGCAGTTCTTC. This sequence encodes CSVNYRGEQFF.

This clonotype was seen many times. The CDR3 spells CASSPRDRDGQPQHF. In nucleotides, the CDR3 is TGTGCCAGCAGCCCCCGGGACAGGGACGGTCAGCCCCAGCATTTT. The chain carries TRBV5-6 and TRBJ1-5; 9 positions match TRBD1. CDR1 is SGHDT, CDR2 YYEEEE, per germline. V trimming: 4 bases; J trimming: 6 bases; junction bases outside the gene matches: 8. This CDR3 comprises 15 residues.

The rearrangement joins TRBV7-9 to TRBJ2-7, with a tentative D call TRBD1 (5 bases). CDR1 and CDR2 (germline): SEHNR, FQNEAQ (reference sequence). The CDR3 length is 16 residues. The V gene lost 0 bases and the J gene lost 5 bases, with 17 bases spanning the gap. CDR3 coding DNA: TGTGCCAGCAGCTTAGCTCCCCATACAGGTCCCCACGAGCAGTACTTC. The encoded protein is CASSLAPHTGPHEQYF. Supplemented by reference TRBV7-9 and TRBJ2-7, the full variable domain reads DTGVSQNPRHKITKRGQNVTFRCDPISEHNRLYWYRQTLGQGPEFLTYFQNEAQLEKSRLLSDRFSAERPKGSFSTLEIQRTEQGDSAMYLCASSLAPHTGPHEQYFGPGTRLTVT.

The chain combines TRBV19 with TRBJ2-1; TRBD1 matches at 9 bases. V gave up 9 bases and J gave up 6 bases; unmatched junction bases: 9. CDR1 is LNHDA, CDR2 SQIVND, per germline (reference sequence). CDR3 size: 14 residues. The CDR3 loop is CASTGTGRPNEQFF. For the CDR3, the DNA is TGTGCCAGCACCGGGACAGGGCGACCCAATGAGCAGTTCTTC.

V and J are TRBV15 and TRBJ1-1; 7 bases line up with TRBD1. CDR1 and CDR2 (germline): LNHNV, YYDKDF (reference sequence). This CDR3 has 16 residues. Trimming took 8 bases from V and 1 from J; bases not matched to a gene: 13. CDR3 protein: CATAQNRGWENTEAFF. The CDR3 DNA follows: TGTGCCACCGCCCAAAACAGGGGTTGGGAGAACACTGAAGCTTTCTTT.

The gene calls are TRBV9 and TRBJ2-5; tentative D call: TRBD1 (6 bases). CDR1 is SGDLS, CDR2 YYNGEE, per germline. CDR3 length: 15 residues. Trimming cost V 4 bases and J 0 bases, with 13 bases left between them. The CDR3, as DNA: TGTGCCAGCAGCCTCGAACAGGGCGACCAAGAGACCCAGTACTTC. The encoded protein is CASSLEQGDQETQYF. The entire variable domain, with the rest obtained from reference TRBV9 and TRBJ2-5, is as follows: DSGVTQTPKHLITATGQRVTLRCSPRSGDLSVYWYQQSLDQGLQFLIQYYNGEERAKGNILERFSAQQFPDLHSELNLSSLELGDSALYFCASSLEQGDQETQYFGPGTRLLVL.